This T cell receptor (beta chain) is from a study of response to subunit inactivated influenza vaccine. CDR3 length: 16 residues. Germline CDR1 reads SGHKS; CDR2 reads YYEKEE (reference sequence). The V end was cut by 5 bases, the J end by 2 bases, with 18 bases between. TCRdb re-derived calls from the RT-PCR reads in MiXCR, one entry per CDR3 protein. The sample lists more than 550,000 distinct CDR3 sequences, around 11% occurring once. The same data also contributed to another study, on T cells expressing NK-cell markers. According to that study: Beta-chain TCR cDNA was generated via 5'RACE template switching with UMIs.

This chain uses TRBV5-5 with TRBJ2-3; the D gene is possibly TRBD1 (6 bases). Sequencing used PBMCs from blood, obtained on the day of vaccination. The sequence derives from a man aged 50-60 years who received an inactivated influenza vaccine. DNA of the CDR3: TGTGCCAGCAGTCTTCAAATTGGACAGAACACAGATACGCAGTATTTT. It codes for CASSLQIGQNTDTQYF. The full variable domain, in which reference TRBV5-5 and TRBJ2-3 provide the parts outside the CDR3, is DAGVTQSPTHLIKTRGQQVTLRCSPISGHKSVSWYQQVLGQGPQFIFQYYEKEERGRGNFPDRFSARQFPNYSSELNVNALLLGDSALYLCASSLQIGQNTDTQYFGPGTRLTVL.